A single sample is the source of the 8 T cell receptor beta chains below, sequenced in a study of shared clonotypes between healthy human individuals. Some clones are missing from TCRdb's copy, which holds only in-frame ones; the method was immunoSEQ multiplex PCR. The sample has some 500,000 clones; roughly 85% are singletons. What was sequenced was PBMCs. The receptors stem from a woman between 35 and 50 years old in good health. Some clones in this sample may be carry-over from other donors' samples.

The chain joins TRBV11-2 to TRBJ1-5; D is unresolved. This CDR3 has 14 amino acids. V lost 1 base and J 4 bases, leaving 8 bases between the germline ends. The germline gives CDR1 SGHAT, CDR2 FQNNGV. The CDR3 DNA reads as TGTGCCAGCAGCTTAGGGTCGGTAAATCAGCCCCAGCATTTT. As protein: CASSLGSVNQPQHF.

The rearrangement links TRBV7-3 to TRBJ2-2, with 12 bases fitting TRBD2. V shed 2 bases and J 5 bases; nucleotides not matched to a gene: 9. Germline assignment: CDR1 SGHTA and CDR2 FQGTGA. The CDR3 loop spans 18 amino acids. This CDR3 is CASSLQTSGSRGTGELFF. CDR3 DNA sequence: TGTGCCAGCAGCTTACAGACTAGCGGGAGTAGGGGAACCGGGGAGCTGTTTTTT.

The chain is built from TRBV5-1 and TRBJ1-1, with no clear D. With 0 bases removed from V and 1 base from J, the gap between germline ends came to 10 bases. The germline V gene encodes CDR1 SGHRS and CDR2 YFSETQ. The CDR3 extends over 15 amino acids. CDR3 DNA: TGCGCCAGCAGCTTGGGTTCAGCGCGGAACACTGAAGCTTTCTTT. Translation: CASSLGSARNTEAFF.

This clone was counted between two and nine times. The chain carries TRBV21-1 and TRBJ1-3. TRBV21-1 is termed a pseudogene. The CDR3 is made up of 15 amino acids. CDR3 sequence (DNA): TGTGCCAGCAGCAAAGGAGGGACCTACTTAAACACCATATATTTT. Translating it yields CASSKGGTYLNTIYF.

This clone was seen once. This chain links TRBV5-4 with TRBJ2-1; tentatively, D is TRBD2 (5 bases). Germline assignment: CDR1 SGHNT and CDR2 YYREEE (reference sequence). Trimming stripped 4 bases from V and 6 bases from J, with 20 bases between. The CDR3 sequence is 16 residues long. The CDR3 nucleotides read TGTGCCAGCAGCCGCCCGGGAACGGTAAGCTCCAATGAGCAGTTCTTC. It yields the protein CASSRPGTVSSNEQFF.

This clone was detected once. The CDR3 is CASSKQDSSYNEQFF. Written as DNA, the CDR3 is TGTGCCAGCAGCAAACAGGATAGCTCCTACAATGAGCAGTTCTTC. V gene TRBV11-1 combines with J gene TRBJ2-1; perhaps TRBD1 as D (5 bases). Germline V gene data show CDR1 as SGHAT and CDR2 as FQDESV (reference sequence). The CDR3 is 15 residues long. The V end lost 5 bases, the J end lost 0 bases, and 11 bases lay between the germline ends.

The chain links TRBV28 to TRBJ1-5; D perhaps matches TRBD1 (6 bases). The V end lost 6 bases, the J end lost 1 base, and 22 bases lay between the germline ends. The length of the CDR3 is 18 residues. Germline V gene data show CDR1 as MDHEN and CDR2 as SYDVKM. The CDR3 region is CASRALWGAPGSNQPQHF. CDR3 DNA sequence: TGTGCCAGCAGAGCCCTGTGGGGGGCCCCTGGCAGCAATCAGCCCCAGCATTTT.

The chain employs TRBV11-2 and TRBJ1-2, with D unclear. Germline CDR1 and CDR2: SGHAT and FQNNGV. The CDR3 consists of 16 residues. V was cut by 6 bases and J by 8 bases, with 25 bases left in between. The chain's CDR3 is CASREPFLGGGRGYTF. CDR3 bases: TGTGCCAGCAGAGAACCATTTCTTGGAGGAGGCCGCGGCTACACCTTC.